What follows are 8 T cell receptor beta chains derived from one specimen sequenced in a study of PD-1 blockade in mismatch repair-deficient tumors. Assay: immunoSEQ multiplex PCR; the TCRdb copy retains only in-frame clones and omits some. The table has tens of thousands of clones, 83% seen once. The sample was peripheral blood, taken 12 weeks after starting pembrolizumab. The receptors stem from an adult with mismatch repair-deficient cancer.

J is TRBJ2-1 and V is TRBV9, with D possibly being TRBD2 (5 bases). From germline, CDR1 is SGDLS and CDR2 YYNGEE. V was cut by 4 bases and J by 5 bases, with 13 bases left in between. The CDR3 totals 14 residues. In nucleotides, the CDR3 is TGTGCCAGCAGCCCCTGGGGAGACGACAATGAGCAGTTCTTC. Translated, it gives CASSPWGDDNEQFF.

This chain joins TRBV5-6 and TRBJ2-7; TRBD2 agrees at 12 bases. The CDR3 extends over 19 amino acids. Germline V gene lookup returns CDR1 SGHDT and CDR2 YYEEEE. The V segment lost 0 bases and the J segment 5 bases; nucleotides outside the gene matches: 15. The CDR3 here is CASSLVYASGRAVWDEQYF. In nucleotides, the CDR3 is TGTGCCAGCAGCTTGGTCTACGCTAGCGGGAGGGCCGTTTGGGACGAGCAGTACTTC.

This chain uses TRBV11-2 with TRBJ2-1; D possibly corresponds to TRBD2 (5 bases). CDR1 is SGHAT and CDR2 is FQNNGV in the germline V gene. Trimming cost V 0 bases and J 3 bases, with 9 bases left between them. The CDR3 sequence is 15 residues long. The CDR3 bases are TGTGCCAGCAGCTTAGACCAGAGGGACTACAATGAGCAGTTCTTC. Amino acid sequence: CASSLDQRDYNEQFF.

The rearrangement joins TRBV7-9 to TRBJ2-2; no reliable D call. CDR3 length equals 19 residues. The V end was cut by 3 bases, the J end by 0 bases, with 20 bases between. The V gene's germline CDR1 is SEHNR and CDR2 FQNEAQ (reference sequence). The CDR3 protein is CASSFSSGGLRANTGELFF. Written as DNA, the CDR3 is TGTGCCAGCAGCTTTTCCTCTGGCGGATTAAGGGCGAACACCGGGGAGCTGTTTTTT.

The chain has TRBV30 and TRBJ2-3; D gene uncertain. The CDR3 has 16 residues. Germline-derived CDR1 and CDR2 are GTSNPN and SVGIG (reference sequence). Trimming stripped 0 bases from V and 1 base from J, with 14 bases between. CDR3 nucleotides: TGTGCCTGGAGTGTAATGAGGCGACTTCGCACAGATACGCAGTATTTT. Its protein product is CAWSVMRRLRTDTQYF. The full variable domain, rest sourced from reference TRBV30 and TRBJ2-3, is SQTIHQWPATLVQPVGSPLSLECTVEGTSNPNLYWYRQAAGRGLQLLFYSVGIGQISSEVPQNLSASRPQDRQFILSSKKLLLSDSGFYLCAWSVMRRLRTDTQYFGPGTRLTVL.

A few counts support this clone. The CDR3 reads CASTARRGVFGRTDTQYF. Written as DNA, the CDR3 is TGTGCCAGCACCGCCCGGCGCGGGGTATTCGGGAGAACAGATACGCAGTATTTT. The chain combines TRBV11-2 with TRBJ2-3; the D gene is possibly TRBD2 (6 bases). V lost 7 bases and J lost 3, with 26 bases in between. Germline V gives CDR1 SGHAT, CDR2 FQNNGV. The CDR3 spans 18 residues.

This clone was detected once. V usage is TRBV23-1 and J usage is TRBJ1-2, with 10 bases lining up with TRBD1. TRBV23-1 carries the ORF label, with uncertain function. The CDR3 has 15 amino acids. Losses at the gene ends were 0 bases for V and 7 bases for J; bases not matched to a gene: 5. CDR3 sequence: CASSQSEDRGLGYTF. CDR3 nucleotide sequence: TGCGCCAGCAGTCAATCGGAAGACAGGGGGCTTGGCTACACCTTC.

This chain links TRBV19 with TRBJ1-5; D possibly corresponds to TRBD1 (5 bases). This CDR3 has 14 residues. Trimming cost V 8 bases and J 0 bases, with 11 bases left between them. The germline V gene has CDR1 LNHDA and CDR2 SQIVND (reference sequence). The CDR3 is CASDRLYSNQPQHF. The DNA for the CDR3 is TGTGCCAGTGACAGACTCTATAGCAATCAGCCCCAGCATTTT.